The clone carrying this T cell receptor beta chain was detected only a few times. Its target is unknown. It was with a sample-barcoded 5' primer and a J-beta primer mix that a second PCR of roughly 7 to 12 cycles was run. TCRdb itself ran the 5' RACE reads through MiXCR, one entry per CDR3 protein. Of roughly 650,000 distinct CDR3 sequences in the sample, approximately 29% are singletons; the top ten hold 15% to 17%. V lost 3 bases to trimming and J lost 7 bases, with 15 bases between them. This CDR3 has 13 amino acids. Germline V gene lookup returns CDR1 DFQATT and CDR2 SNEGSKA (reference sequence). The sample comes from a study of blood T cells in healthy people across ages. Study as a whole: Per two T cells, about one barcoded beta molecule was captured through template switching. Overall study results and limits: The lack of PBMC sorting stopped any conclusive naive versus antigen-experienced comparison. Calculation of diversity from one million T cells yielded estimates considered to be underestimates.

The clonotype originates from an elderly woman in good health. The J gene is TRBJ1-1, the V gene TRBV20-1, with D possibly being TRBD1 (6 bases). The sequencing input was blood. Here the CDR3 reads CSARRDTQGEAFF. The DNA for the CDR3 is TGCAGTGCTAGGCGGGACACACAGGGTGAAGCTTTCTTT.